This T cell receptor beta chain was identified in a study of cytomegalovirus exposure and HLA in healthy donors. Findings and limits, study-wide: TCR beta chains associated with HLA were, in a later analysis, more clonally expanded than equally common others.

This PCR relied on a set of 60 Vbeta primers and 13 Jbeta primers. Only in-frame clones appear in the TCRdb table, and some are missing; sequencing was by immunoSEQ multiplex PCR. The top ten clones hold more than 0.8% of a sample with more than 95,000 clones, 13% to 15% of them seen once. This clone appeared a few times. The target antigen is unknown. The sample taken for sequencing was PBMCs. The clonotype was recovered from a female donor in good health and CMV-seronegative.

CDR3 DNA: TGTGCCAGCAGTGAAGCACTTCCCCGCTCGGGCTATGGCTACACCTTC. Translation: CASSEALPRSGYGYTF. The chain links TRBV6-1 to TRBJ1-2; D not resolved. CDR1 is MNHNS, CDR2 SASEGT, per germline. CDR3 length: 16 amino acids. The V end lost 0 bases, the J end lost 4 bases, and 15 bases lay between the germline ends.